This T cell receptor (beta chain) was profiled in a study of T cell responses to AZD1222 COVID-19 vaccine. CDR3 length: 14 residues. Looked up from germline, CDR1 is SGHNT and CDR2 is YYREEE (reference sequence). Trimming removed 2 bases from V and 5 bases from J, with 13 bases in between. Assay used: immunoSEQ multiplex PCR; TCRdb lists only in-frame clones, some missing. The sample has 100,000 to 150,000 clones, roughly 90% seen once. The genes are TRBV5-4 and TRBJ1-1; D may be TRBD1 (5 bases). This clonotype was sampled from an adult in good health. The sample here was peripheral blood, taken on day 0 of AZD1222 vaccination. DNA for the CDR3: TGTGCCAGCAGCTTTCAGGGTGCGATTACTGAAGCTTTCTTT. This gives the protein CASSFQGAITEAFF.